This TCR beta chain was obtained from a study of T cell responses to AZD1222 COVID-19 vaccine. The study's findings and limits: The study identified only a handful of AZD1222 recipients as seropositive at baseline.

The CDR3 sequence is 13 residues long. With V trimmed by 2 bases and J by 4 bases, 0 bases remained unmatched. Germline CDR1 is MNHEY and CDR2 is SVGEGT. Worth noting for this clone: Its antigen is unidentified.

The method was immunoSEQ multiplex PCR; TCRdb's version includes in-frame clones alone and lacks a portion of them. This sample carries some 150,000 clones, 90% to 95% of them seen once, and the ten largest clones take over 0.7%. The input for sequencing was peripheral blood, taken on day 0 of AZD1222 vaccination. V and J are TRBV6-2 or TRBV6-3 and TRBJ1-1, with 8 bases fitting TRBD1. The sequence was obtained from an adult in good health. The CDR3 protein is CASSYDRGTEAFF. The CDR3 DNA sequence: TGTGCCAGCAGTTACGACAGGGGCACTGAAGCTTTCTTT.